Below are 21 T cell receptor beta chains sequenced from a single sample in a study of tumor-infiltrating lymphocytes in oesophageal squamous cell carcinoma. One entry per CDR3 protein results from TCRdb running MiXCR on the PCR reads. Altogether approximately 20,000 distinct CDR3 sequences are present, around two fifths being singletons, with the ten largest covering approximately 19%. The sample taken for sequencing was esophageal tumor tissue. All receptors come from a male donor with esophageal squamous cell carcinoma.

This clonotype occurred many times. The chain's CDR3 is CASSDGRETSEQYF. The CDR3 DNA reads TGTGCCAGCAGTGACGGGCGGGAGACTAGCGAGCAGTACTTC. This chain links TRBV6-4 with TRBJ2-7, with 7 bases that match TRBD2. CDR1 is MRHNA and CDR2 is SNTAGT in the germline V gene. There are 14 residues in the CDR3. J was trimmed by 6 bases and V by 2 bases; bases with no gene match: 7.

The chain joins TRBV7-2 to TRBJ1-6; the D is unclear. V was cut by 1 base and J by 19 bases, with 23 bases left in between. CDR1 is SGHTA and CDR2 is FQGNSA in the germline V gene. The CDR3 covers 15 residues. CDR3 amino acids: CASSLEGYPSYEQHF. For the CDR3, the DNA is TGTGCCAGCAGCTTAGAAGGGTATCCTTCCTACGAGCAGCACTTT. The variable domain in full, with the rest retrieved from reference TRBV7-2 and TRBJ1-6, is GAGVSQSPSNKVTEKGKDVELRCDPISGHTALYWYRQSLGQGLEFLIYFQGNSAPDKSGLPSDRFSAERTGGSVSTLTIQRTQQEDSAVYLCASSLEGYPSYEQHFGNGTRLTVT.

V gene TRBV27 combines with J gene TRBJ2-5, with D perhaps matching TRBD1 or TRBD2 (5 bases each). This CDR3 is 15 amino acids long. The ends were cut back, 5 bases at V and 5 bases at J, with 18 bases in the middle. Germline assignment: CDR1 MNHEY and CDR2 SMNVEV (reference sequence). The CDR3 nucleotides read TGTGCCAGCAGTCCCAATGGGGGAGTACCTGAGACCCAGTACTTC. Protein product: CASSPNGGVPETQYF.

As concerns this clonotype: As the CDR3 is not closed by the conserved phenylalanine or tryptophan, this likely results from a read error. The DNA is left out, because the CDR3 cannot be placed on it with certainty; the CDR3 is given as TCRdb lists it. The J gene is TRBJ2-6, the V gene TRBV7-9; the table names TRBD1, a call not compared with the DNA. Germline CDR1 is SEHNR and CDR2 is FQNEAQ (reference sequence). The CDR3 contains 17 residues when both ends are counted. This CDR3 reads CASTSETGANYEQYFGA.

The gene calls are TRBV15 and TRBJ2-5, with D unclear. Per germline, CDR1 LNHNV and CDR2 YYDKDF (reference sequence). CDR3 length: 13 amino acids. Trimming removed 5 bases from V and 3 bases from J, with 10 bases in between. The CDR3 reads CATSYYVEETQYF. The CDR3 DNA reads TGTGCCACCAGCTACTATGTTGAAGAGACCCAGTACTTC.

This clonotype was seen a few times. A much more abundant neighbour one base away suggests this may be a read error. V and J are TRBV5-6 and TRBJ2-1; 9 bases fit TRBD2. The DNA end favors TRBJ2-7, so the J call may be wrong. Per germline, CDR1 SGHDT and CDR2 YYEEEE. The CDR3 has 16 residues. CDR3: CASSLASGGRYNEQYF. The CDR3 nucleotides read TGTGCCAGCAGCTTGGCCAGCGGGGGGAGGTACAATGAGCAGTACTTC.

By share, this clonotype counts as medium-sized. The gene calls are TRBV6-1 and TRBJ2-5; possible D gene TRBD1, 6 bases. Per the germline V gene, CDR1 is MNHNS and CDR2 is SASEGT. Trimming removed 5 bases from V and 4 bases from J, with 14 bases in between. This CDR3 is built from 14 residues. CDR3: CASSFTGRRETQYF. The CDR3 region has the DNA TGTGCCAGCAGTTTTACAGGGCGGAGAGAGACCCAGTACTTC.

In its sample, this clonotype is medium-sized. This chain joins TRBV7-3 and TRBJ1-2; 11 nucleotides line up with TRBD1. CDR1 is SGHTA, CDR2 FQGTGA, per germline. Germline trimming cut 3 bases from V and 6 bases from J; bases unmatched to any gene: 6. This CDR3 comprises 15 residues. DNA for the CDR3: TGTGCCAGCAGCTTGTTAGGGACAGGGGGTAATGGCTACACCTTC. It encodes CASSLLGTGGNGYTF.

The J gene is TRBJ2-1, the V gene TRBV7-4; 15 bases map to TRBD2. The DNA end favors TRBJ2-7, so the J call may be wrong. Germline V CDR1 and CDR2: SGHVT, SQSDAQ. The CDR3 contains 17 residues. The CDR3 reads CASSLGTSGRGTGEQYF. The CDR3 DNA follows: TGTGCCAGCAGCTTAGGGACTAGCGGGAGGGGGACAGGGGAGCAGTACTTC.

This clonotype was seen ten or more times. The J gene is TRBJ2-7, the V gene TRBV5-6; a weak D match, TRBD2 (6 bases). The CDR3 spans 15 residues. The germline CDR1 and CDR2 sequences are SGHDT and YYEEEE. The V gene lost 1 base and the J gene lost 5 bases, with 16 bases spanning the gap. The CDR3 region has the DNA TGTGCCAGCAGCTTGAGCGGGCTAGCGCGTCACGAGCAGTACTTC. This codes for CASSLSGLARHEQYF.

Concerning this clonotype itself: One base away lies a much larger clone, so this may be a sequencing read error. The V call is TRBV19, the J call TRBJ2-4; the match to TRBD2 covers 7 bases. The J call may be incorrect, as the DNA end agrees better with TRBJ2-7. The CDR3 is made up of 15 amino acids. CDR1 and CDR2 (germline): LNHDA, SQIVND (reference sequence). The CDR3 DNA is TGTGCCAGTAGGGCCCTCATGGCGGGAGCCTACGAGCAGTACTTC. It is translated as CASRALMAGAYEQYF.

This clonotype is labeled medium-sized. This chain connects TRBV6-1 to TRBJ1-6, with no clear D. Germline V lookup: CDR1 MNHNS, CDR2 SASEGT. V lost 7 bases to trimming and J lost 5 bases, with 12 bases between them. This CDR3 region has 14 residues. The CDR3 spells CASNVGLNNSPLHF. CDR3 DNA: TGTGCCAGCAACGTAGGACTGAATAATTCACCCCTCCACTTT.

Worth noting for this clonotype: An end of the junction does not agree with germline; a read error may underlie this. The chain uses TRBV7-2 and TRBJ2-5, with D unresolved. CDR1 is SGHTA, CDR2 FQGNSA, per germline. The CDR3 totals 12 residues. The CDR3 is CASSQGISPLHF. CDR3 bases: TGTGCCAGCAGCCAAGGGATTTCACCCCTCCACTTC.

This chain joins TRBV11-3 and TRBJ2-1; D possibly corresponds to TRBD1 (6 bases). The germline V and J ends were trimmed by 0 bases and 0 bases, with 9 bases remaining between them. This CDR3 has 16 residues. From germline, CDR1 is SGHNT and CDR2 YENEEA. The CDR3 DNA follows: TGTGCCAGCAGCTTAGAACAGGGTAGCTCCTACAATGAGCAGTTCTTC. The encoded protein is CASSLEQGSSYNEQFF.

CDR3 coding DNA: TGTGCCAGCAGCCGGGGGCTAGCGGTCTCCTACAATGAGCAGTTCTTC. It is translated as CASSRGLAVSYNEQFF. The rearrangement joins TRBV16 to TRBJ2-1; the D gene is possibly TRBD2 (7 bases). The ends were cut back, 4 bases at V and 0 bases at J, with 13 bases in the middle. The CDR3 is made up of 16 amino acids. Germline V lookup: CDR1 KGHSY, CDR2 FQNENV.

CDR3 bases: TGTGCCAGCAGTTTACGAGACAGCTATGGCTACACCTTC. Translating it yields CASSLRDSYGYTF. The chain carries TRBV27 and TRBJ1-2; possibly TRBD1 for D (5 bases). Germline V gene lookup returns CDR1 MNHEY and CDR2 SMNVEV (reference sequence). CDR3 length equals 13 residues. V was shortened by 2 bases and J by 4 bases, with 8 bases between the two germline ends.

This clonotype was seen a few times. The final CDR3 position lacks the conserved phenylalanine or tryptophan, pointing to a likely read error. Because the CDR3's place on the DNA is in doubt, the DNA is left out and the CDR3 is given as listed by TCRdb. The chain carries TRBV7-7 and TRBJ2-6; the tabulated D call, TRBD1, remains unverified against the DNA. The length of the CDR3 is 11 amino acids, counting both ends. The germline V gene has CDR1 SSHAT and CDR2 FNYEAQ (reference sequence). This chain's CDR3 is CASSPQGGSGS.

The rearrangement links TRBV11-2 to TRBJ2-3; D is unresolved. The assigned J gene may be wrong: the sequence end matches TRBJ2-7 better. Germline V gives CDR1 SGHAT, CDR2 FQNNGV. The CDR3 has 13 residues. CDR3 region: CASSLDTGFEQYF. The CDR3 nucleotides read TGTGCCAGCAGCTTAGATACGGGTTTCGAGCAGTACTTC.

The rearrangement joins TRBV7-2 to TRBJ2-3, with TRBD1 matching over 8 bases. After removal of 6 bases from V and 6 bases from J, the junction contained 5 bases not matched to a gene. The CDR3 is made up of 13 amino acids. Germline CDR1 reads SGHTA; CDR2 reads FQGNSA. This CDR3 reads CASSLGQGDTQYF. CDR3 DNA: TGTGCCAGCAGTCTCGGACAGGGTGATACGCAGTATTTT.

The rearrangement uses TRBV28 and TRBJ2-3; a weak D match, TRBD2 (6 bases). With 6 bases removed from V and 3 bases from J, the gap between germline ends came to 16 bases. The CDR3 has 15 amino acids. In germline, CDR1 is MDHEN, CDR2 SYDVKM. The CDR3 reads CASSPLGGLTDTQYF. Here the CDR3 DNA reads TGTGCCAGCAGCCCCCTAGGAGGGCTAACAGATACGCAGTATTTT. Full variable domain (outside the CDR3, taken from reference TRBV28 and TRBJ2-3): DVKVTQSSRYLVKRTGEKVFLECVQDMDHENMFWYRQDPGLGLRLIYFSYDVKMKEKGDIPEGYSVSREKKERFSLILESASTNQTSMYLCASSPLGGLTDTQYFGPGTRLTVL.

This clonotype has only a few counts. A much bigger clone sits one base away, suggesting this may be a read error. The chain couples TRBV20-1 to TRBJ2-5; D is unresolved. CDR3 size: 12 residues. Germline lookup yields CDR1 DFQATT and CDR2 SNEGSKA (reference sequence). Trimming left V 8 bases short and J 11 bases short, with 21 bases between. The CDR3: CSSELNYNEQYF. CDR3 nucleotide sequence: TGCAGTAGCGAACTCAATTACAATGAGCAGTACTTC.